This is a list of T cell receptor beta chains from one sample in a study of CD8+ T cells in alopecia areata. Some clones are missing from TCRdb's copy, which holds only in-frame ones; the method was immunoSEQ multiplex PCR. In the table there are about 99,000 clones, around 60% of which are singletons. The sequenced sample consisted of CD4+ T cells sorted from blood. These receptors were obtained from a human donor in good health. CDR3s include the opening cysteine and the closing phenylalanine or tryptophan. A D gene is named only where the DNA matches it firmly. The listing skips clone size in some rows; elsewhere it reads once, few, many or a size class.

j_gene | v_gene | d_gene | abundance | CDR3nt | CDR3aa
TRBJ1-6 | TRBV30 | NA | once | TGTGCCTGGAGGGGGCAGCCGGGCTCACCCCTCCACTTT | CAWRGQPGSPLHF
TRBJ2-3 | TRBV5-4 | TRBD1 | few | TGTGCCAGCAGCCTACAGGGGGCGACAGATACGCAGTATTTT | CASSLQGATDTQYF
TRBJ2-6 | TRBV4-3 | NA | NA | TGCGCCAGCAGCCGTAGGAGGGCCAACGTCCTGACTTTC | CASSRRRANVLTF
TRBJ2-1 | TRBV5-4 | TRBD2 | once | TGTGCCAGCAGCTTGGGAGCGGGGGGGCTACACAATGAGCAGTTCTTC | CASSLGAGGLHNEQFF
TRBJ2-6 | TRBV5-1 | TRBD1 | NA | TGCGCCAGCAGCACCCGTGGGACAGCCGACTCTGGGGCCAACGTCCTGACTTTC | CASSTRGTADSGANVLTF
TRBJ2-5 | TRBV29-1 | NA | NA | TGCAGCGTTGGGGCAGGGCAAGAGACCCAGTACTTC | CSVGAGQETQYF
TRBJ2-2 | TRBV5-1 | NA | NA | TGCGCCAGCAGCTTAGACGCAGGGAACACCGGGGAGCTGTTTTTT | CASSLDAGNTGELFF
TRBJ1-5 | TRBV30 | TRBD1 | once | TGTGCCTGGGGGGGACAGTACTACAATCAGCCCCAGCATTTT | CAWGGQYYNQPQHF
TRBJ2-5 | TRBV29-1 | NA | NA | TGCAGCGTTGAAGATCACAGACAACAAGAGACCCAGTACTTC | CSVEDHRQQETQYF
TRBJ2-5 | TRBV7-9 | TRBD1 | NA | TGTGCCAGCAGCGAGGACAGGGTGACTCAAGAGACCCAGTACTTC | CASSEDRVTQETQYF
TRBJ1-2 | TRBV5-6 | TRBD1 | NA | TGTGCCAGCAGCCGGGACAGCAACTATGGCTACACCTTC | CASSRDSNYGYTF
TRBJ1-1 | TRBV2 | NA | NA | TGTGCCAGCAGGAATTGGGACGGAGACACTGAAGCTTTCTTT | CASRNWDGDTEAFF
TRBJ1-2 | TRBV2 | NA | NA | TGTGCCAGCAGTGAGGTGGGACCGTCGAATCTTTATGGCTACACCTTC | CASSEVGPSNLYGYTF
TRBJ2-3 | TRBV5-1 | NA | NA | TGCGCCAGCAGCTTTATCCAGGGCCGCACAGATACGCAGTATTTT | CASSFIQGRTDTQYF